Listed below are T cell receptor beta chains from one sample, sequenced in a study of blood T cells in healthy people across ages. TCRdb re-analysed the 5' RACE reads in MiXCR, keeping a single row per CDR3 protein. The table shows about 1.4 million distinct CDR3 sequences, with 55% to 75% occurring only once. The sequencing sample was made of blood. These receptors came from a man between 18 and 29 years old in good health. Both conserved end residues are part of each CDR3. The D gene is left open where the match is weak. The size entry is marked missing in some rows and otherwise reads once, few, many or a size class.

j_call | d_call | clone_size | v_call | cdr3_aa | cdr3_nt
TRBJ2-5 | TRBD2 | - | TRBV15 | CATSRPGLAGRLGEETQYF | TGTGCCACCAGCAGACCGGGACTAGCGGGTCGCCTTGGGGAAGAGACCCAGTACTTC
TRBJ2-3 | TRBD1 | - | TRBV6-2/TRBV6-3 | CACSSDRGSTDTQYF | TGTGCCTGCAGTTCGGACAGGGGGAGCACAGATACGCAGTATTTT
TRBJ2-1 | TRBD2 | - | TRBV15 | CATSLGLAGGNEQFF | TGTGCCACCAGCCTGGGACTAGCGGGTGGCAATGAGCAGTTCTTC
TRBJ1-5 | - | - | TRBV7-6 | CASSAGPGQPQHF | TGTGCCAGCAGCGCGGGACCGGGGCAGCCCCAGCATTTT
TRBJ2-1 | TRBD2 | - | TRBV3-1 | CASSRGTITNNEQFF | TGTGCCAGCAGCCGAGGGACTATAACTAACAATGAGCAGTTCTTC
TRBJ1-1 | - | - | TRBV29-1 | CSAPGHEAFF | TGCAGCGCCCCTGGACATGAAGCTTTCTTT
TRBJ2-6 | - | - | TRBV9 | CASSVGQSGSGANVLTF | TGTGCCAGCAGCGTAGGACAGAGCGGCTCTGGGGCCAACGTCCTGACTTTC
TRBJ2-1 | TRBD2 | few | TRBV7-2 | CASSLASGTYNEQFF | TGTGCCAGCAGCTTAGCTAGCGGGACATACAATGAGCAGTTCTTC
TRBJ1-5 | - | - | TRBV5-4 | CASTLELGPDQPQHF | TGTGCCAGCACCCTCGAGCTAGGGCCAGATCAGCCCCAGCATTTT
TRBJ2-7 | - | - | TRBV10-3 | CAIRSGQGALEQYF | TGTGCCATCAGGTCAGGGCAGGGAGCTCTCGAGCAGTACTTC
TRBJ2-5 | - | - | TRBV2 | CASTQGRAGETQYF | TGTGCCAGCACCCAAGGTCGGGCCGGAGAGACCCAGTACTTC
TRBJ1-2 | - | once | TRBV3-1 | CASSQERRAGGYTF | TGTGCCAGCAGCCAAGAACGTAGGGCGGGGGGCTACACCTTC
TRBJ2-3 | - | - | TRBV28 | CASRSYEAYF | TGTGCCAGCAGGAGCTACGAGGCGTATTTT
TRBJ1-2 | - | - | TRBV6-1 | CASTPEAVYGYTF | TGTGCCAGCACTCCGGAGGCGGTCTATGGCTACACCTTC
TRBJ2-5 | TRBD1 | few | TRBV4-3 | CASSRNVGTGKEETQYF | TGCGCCAGCAGCCGCAATGTAGGGACAGGTAAAGAAGAGACCCAGTACTTC
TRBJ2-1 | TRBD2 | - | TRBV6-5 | CASSYSKLAGWNEQFF | TGTGCCAGCAGTTACTCGAAACTAGCGGGGTGGAATGAGCAGTTCTTC
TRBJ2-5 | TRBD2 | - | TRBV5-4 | CASSGGGPNQETQYF | TGTGCCAGCAGCGGGGGAGGGCCGAACCAAGAGACCCAGTACTTC
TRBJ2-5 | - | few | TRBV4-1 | CASSQQRAGHASETQYF | TGCGCCAGCAGCCAACAGAGGGCCGGCCACGCGTCGGAGACCCAGTACTTC
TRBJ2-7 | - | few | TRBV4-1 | CASSQVAGTPTYEQYF | TGCGCCAGCAGCCAAGTGGCCGGGACACCGACCTACGAGCAGTACTTC
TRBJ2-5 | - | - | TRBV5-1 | CASSPRSGSQETQYF | TGCGCCAGCAGCCCAAGGTCAGGTAGCCAAGAGACCCAGTACTTC
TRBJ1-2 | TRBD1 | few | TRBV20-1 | CSARDRDRASYGYTF | TGCAGTGCTAGAGATAGGGACAGAGCATCCTATGGCTACACCTTC
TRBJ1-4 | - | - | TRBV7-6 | CASSPVDFKNEKLFF | TGTGCCAGCAGCCCCGTAGATTTCAAAAATGAAAAACTGTTTTTT
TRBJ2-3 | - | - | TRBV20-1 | CSAPERRAGATSTDTQYF | TGCAGTGCTCCGGAAAGGAGGGCAGGCGCTACTAGCACAGATACGCAGTATTTT
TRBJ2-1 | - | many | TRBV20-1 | CSASMGEYEQFF | TGCAGTGCTAGTATGGGCGAGTATGAGCAGTTCTTC
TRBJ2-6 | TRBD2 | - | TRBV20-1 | CSAGSGGDVLTF | TGCAGTGCTGGATCCGGGGGGGACGTCCTGACTTTC
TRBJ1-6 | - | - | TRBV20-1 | CSTHEGVYNSPLHF | TGCAGTACCCACGAAGGGGTCTATAATTCACCCCTCCACTTT
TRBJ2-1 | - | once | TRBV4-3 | CASSRELWGSNEQFF | TGCGCCAGCAGCCGGGAACTGTGGGGGTCCAATGAGCAGTTCTTC
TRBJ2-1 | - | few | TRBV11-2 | CASSLGRPSNEQFF | TGTGCCAGCAGCTTGGGGAGGCCTTCCAATGAGCAGTTCTTC
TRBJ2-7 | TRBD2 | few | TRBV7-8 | CASRRTSGRTSYEQYF | TGTGCCAGCAGACGCACTAGCGGGAGGACCTCCTACGAGCAGTACTTC
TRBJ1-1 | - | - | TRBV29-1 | CSVPGGHTEAFF | TGCAGCGTACCCGGAGGGCACACTGAAGCTTTCTTT
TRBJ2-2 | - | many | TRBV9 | CASSGTGELFF | TGTGCCAGCAGCGGGACCGGGGAGCTGTTTTTT
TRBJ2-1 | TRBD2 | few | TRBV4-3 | CASSQDRLAEQFF | TGCGCCAGCAGCCAAGATCGACTAGCTGAGCAGTTCTTC
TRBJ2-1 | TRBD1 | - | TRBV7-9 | CASSVTGVNEQFF | TGTGCCAGCAGCGTGACAGGGGTCAATGAGCAGTTCTTC
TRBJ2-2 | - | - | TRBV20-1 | CSASAGEAYTGELFF | TGCAGTGCTAGTGCAGGGGAGGCCTACACCGGGGAGCTGTTTTTT
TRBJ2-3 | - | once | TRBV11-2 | CARREGSGTDTQYF | TGTGCCCGCCGCGAGGGCTCTGGGACAGATACGCAGTATTTT
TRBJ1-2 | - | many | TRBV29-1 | CSVEGSLYGYTF | TGCAGCGTTGAAGGCAGTCTCTATGGCTACACCTTC
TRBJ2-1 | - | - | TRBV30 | CAWTGLVHNEQFF | TGTGCCTGGACGGGGTTAGTGCACAATGAGCAGTTCTTC
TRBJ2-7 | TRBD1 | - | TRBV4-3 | CASSPARQGYDEQYF | TGCGCCAGCAGCCCAGCCCGACAGGGCTACGACGAGCAGTACTTC
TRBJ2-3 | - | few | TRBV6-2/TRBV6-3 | CATSRSQGKVDTQYF | TGTGCCACCAGCAGATCTCAGGGAAAAGTGGATACGCAGTATTTT
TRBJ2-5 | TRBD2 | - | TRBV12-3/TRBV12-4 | CASSLRTSGSPETQYF | TGTGCCAGCAGTTTACGTACTAGCGGGAGCCCAGAGACCCAGTACTTC
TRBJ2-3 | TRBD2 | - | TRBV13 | CASSLGLAGASLSDTQYF | TGTGCCAGCAGCTTAGGACTAGCGGGAGCCTCATTGTCAGATACGCAGTATTTT
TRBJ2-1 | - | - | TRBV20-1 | CSANPAGHEQFF | TGCAGTGCCAACCCAGCCGGGCATGAGCAGTTCTTC
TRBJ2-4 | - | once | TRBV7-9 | CASSLRASRGIQYF | TGTGCCAGCAGCCTCCGGGCCTCGAGGGGCATTCAGTACTTC
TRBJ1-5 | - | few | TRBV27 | CASSLTPRGWNQPQHF | TGTGCCAGCAGTTTAACCCCACGGGGGTGGAATCAGCCCCAGCATTTT
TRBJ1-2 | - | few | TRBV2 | CASSSRGGDYGYTF | TGTGCCAGCAGTTCCAGGGGAGGGGACTATGGCTACACCTTC
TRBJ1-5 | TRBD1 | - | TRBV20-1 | CSAREGGTGGYSNQPQHF | TGCAGTGCTAGAGAAGGTGGGACAGGGGGTTATAGCAATCAGCCCCAGCATTTT
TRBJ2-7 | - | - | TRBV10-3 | CAIRPRPLSYEQYF | TGTGCCATCAGACCGAGGCCCCTCTCTTACGAGCAGTACTTC